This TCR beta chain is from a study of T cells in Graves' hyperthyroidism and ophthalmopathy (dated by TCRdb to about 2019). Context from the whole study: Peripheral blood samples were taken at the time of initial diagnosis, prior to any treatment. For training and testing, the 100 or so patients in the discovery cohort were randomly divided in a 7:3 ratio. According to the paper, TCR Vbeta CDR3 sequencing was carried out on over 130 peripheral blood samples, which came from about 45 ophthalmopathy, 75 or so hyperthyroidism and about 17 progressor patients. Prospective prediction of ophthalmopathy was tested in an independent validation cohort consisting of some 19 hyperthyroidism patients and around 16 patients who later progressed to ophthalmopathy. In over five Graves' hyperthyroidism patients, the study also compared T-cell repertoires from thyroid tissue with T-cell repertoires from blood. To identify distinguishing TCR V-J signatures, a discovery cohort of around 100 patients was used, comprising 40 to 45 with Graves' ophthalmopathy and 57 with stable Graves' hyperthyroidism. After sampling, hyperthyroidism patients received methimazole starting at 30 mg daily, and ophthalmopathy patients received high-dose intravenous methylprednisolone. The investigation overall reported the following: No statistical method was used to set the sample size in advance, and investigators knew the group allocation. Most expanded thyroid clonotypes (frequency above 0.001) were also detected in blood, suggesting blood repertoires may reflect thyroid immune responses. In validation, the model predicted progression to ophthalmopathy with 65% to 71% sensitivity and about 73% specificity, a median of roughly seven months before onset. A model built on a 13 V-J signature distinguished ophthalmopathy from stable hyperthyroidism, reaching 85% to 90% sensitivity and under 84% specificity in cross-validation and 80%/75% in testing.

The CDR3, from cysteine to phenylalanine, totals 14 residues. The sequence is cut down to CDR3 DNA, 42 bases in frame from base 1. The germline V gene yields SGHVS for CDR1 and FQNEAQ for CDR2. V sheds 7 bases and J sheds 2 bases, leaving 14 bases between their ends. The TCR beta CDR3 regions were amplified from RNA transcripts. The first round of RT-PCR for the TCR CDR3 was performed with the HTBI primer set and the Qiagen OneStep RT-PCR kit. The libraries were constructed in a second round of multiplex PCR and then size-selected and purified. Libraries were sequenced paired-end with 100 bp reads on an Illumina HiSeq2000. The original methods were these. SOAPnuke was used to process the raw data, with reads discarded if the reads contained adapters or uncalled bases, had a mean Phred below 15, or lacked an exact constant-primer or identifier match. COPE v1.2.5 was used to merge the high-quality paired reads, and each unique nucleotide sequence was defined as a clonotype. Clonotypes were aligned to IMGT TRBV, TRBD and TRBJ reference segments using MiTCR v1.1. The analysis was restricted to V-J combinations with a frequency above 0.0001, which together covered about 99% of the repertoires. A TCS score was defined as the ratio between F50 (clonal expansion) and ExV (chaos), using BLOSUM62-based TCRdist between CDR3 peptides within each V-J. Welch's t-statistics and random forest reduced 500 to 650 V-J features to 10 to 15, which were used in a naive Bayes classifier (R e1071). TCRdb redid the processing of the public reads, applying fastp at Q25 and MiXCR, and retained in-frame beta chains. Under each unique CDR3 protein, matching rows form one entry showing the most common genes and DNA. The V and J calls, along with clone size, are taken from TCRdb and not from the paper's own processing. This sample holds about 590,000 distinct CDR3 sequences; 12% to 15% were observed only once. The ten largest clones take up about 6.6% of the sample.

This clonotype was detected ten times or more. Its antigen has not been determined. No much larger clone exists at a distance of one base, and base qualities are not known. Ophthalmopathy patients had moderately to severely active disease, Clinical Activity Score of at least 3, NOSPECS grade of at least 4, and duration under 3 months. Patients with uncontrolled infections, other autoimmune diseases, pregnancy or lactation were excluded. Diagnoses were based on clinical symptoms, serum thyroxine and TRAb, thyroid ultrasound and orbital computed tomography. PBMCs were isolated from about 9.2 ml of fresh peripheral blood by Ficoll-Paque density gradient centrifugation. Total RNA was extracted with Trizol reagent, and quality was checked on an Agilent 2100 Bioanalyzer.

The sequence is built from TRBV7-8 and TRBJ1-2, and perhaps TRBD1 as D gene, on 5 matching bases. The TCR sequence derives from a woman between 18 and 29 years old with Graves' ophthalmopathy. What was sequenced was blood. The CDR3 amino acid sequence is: CASMSVGGNYGYTF. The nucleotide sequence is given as TGTGCCAGCATGTCCGTCGGGGGGAACTATGGCTACACCTTC.